These T cell receptor beta chains were read from a single sample in a study of identical twins. TCRdb called the 5' RACE reads again in MiXCR, with one record for every CDR3 protein. The repertoire holds about 690,000 distinct CDR3 sequences, with roughly 20% as singletons. These data also formed part of another study, on T cells expressing NK-cell markers.

Sequencing input: PBMCs. The receptor source for this set is a woman aged 18-35 years in good health. CDR3s include the opening cysteine and the closing phenylalanine or tryptophan. Each record gives: D gene, clone size, J gene, CDR3 length, V gene, CDR3 DNA, CDR3 protein. A D gene is named only where the DNA matches it firmly. Only part of the rows carry a size: once, few, many, or a class if the clone is expanded.

TRBD2	NA	TRBJ2-3	19	TRBV19	TGTGCCAGTAGTATTGCCGGGACTAGCGGGGGGATTGGCACAGATACGCAGTATTTT	CASSIAGTSGGIGTDTQYF
NA	NA	TRBJ1-2	12	TRBV2	TGTGCCAGCAGTGACGTCATATGGGGCTACACCTTC	CASSDVIWGYTF
NA	few	TRBJ2-7	12	TRBV7-2	TGTGCCAGCAGCTTAGCGGACACCGAGCAGTACTTC	CASSLADTEQYF
TRBD2	NA	TRBJ2-1	13	TRBV20-1	TGCAGTGCTAGGGCTAACGGGGGGTGGGAGCAGTTCTTC	CSARANGGWEQFF
NA	NA	TRBJ2-7	14	TRBV20-1	TGCAGCTGTCGGGACTCCTTTCCCCCCTACGAGCAGTACTTC	CSCRDSFPPYEQYF
NA	few	TRBJ1-1	14	TRBV7-2	TGTGCCAGCAGCTTAGATGAGGGTGTCGCTGAAGCTTTCTTT	CASSLDEGVAEAFF
TRBD2	NA	TRBJ2-4	17	TRBV12-3/TRBV12-4	TGTGCCAGCAGCCATGGACTAGCGGGGGCGCGGGGAAACATTCAGTACTTC	CASSHGLAGARGNIQYF
NA	many	TRBJ2-7	14	TRBV5-1	TGCGCCAGCAGCTTACAGGGAGGTGGCTACGAGCAGTACTTC	CASSLQGGGYEQYF
NA	few	TRBJ2-3	12	TRBV27	TGTGCCAGCAGCACCGTCGGGGATACGCAGTATTTT	CASSTVGDTQYF
TRBD2	NA	TRBJ2-7	16	TRBV4-3	TGCGCCAGCAGCCCCACGGCTAGCGGGAGGGCTGAAGAGCAGTACTTC	CASSPTASGRAEEQYF
NA	NA	TRBJ2-7	15	TRBV6-1	TGTGCCAGCAGACGTGAGGTGGGAGCGATTTTGGAGCAGTACTTC	CASRREVGAILEQYF
NA	few	TRBJ2-5	14	TRBV14	TGTGCCAGCAGCCGGTTCGGACAGCGGGGGACCCAGTACTTC	CASSRFGQRGTQYF
NA	once	TRBJ2-3	14	TRBV4-1	TGCGCCAGCAGCCAAGGTGGGAGCTCAGATACGCAGTATTTT	CASSQGGSSDTQYF